This TCR beta chain was found in a study of blood T cell repertoires in COVID-19. Study in general: COVID-19 samples from acute and convalescent phases originated in the United States, Italy and Spain.

V shed 2 bases and J 8 bases; nucleotides not matched to a gene: 10. The germline gives CDR1 GTSNPN, CDR2 SVGIG (reference sequence). The CDR3 is 16 residues long. Living in about 25 US areas, the participants were between 18 and 89 years of age. Participants had their cohort set by participant-reported clinical history. The study counted Cohort 3 donors as recovered given two negative PCRs, clearance, or symptom resolution. The table came from immunoSEQ multiplex PCR; TCRdb's copy has only in-frame clones and leaves some out. The sample contains around 300,000 clones, approximately 92% of which appear only once.

This TCR came from a woman aged 25 to 45 who had recovered from COVID-19. Specimen: PBMCs or T cells enriched from blood (not recorded which). V gene TRBV30 combines with J gene TRBJ1-4; 11 positions match TRBD1. The DNA of the CDR3 is TGTGCCTGGAGTACCCCGGGACAGGGGGGCCGGGAAAAACTGTTTTTT. Translated: CAWSTPGQGGREKLFF.